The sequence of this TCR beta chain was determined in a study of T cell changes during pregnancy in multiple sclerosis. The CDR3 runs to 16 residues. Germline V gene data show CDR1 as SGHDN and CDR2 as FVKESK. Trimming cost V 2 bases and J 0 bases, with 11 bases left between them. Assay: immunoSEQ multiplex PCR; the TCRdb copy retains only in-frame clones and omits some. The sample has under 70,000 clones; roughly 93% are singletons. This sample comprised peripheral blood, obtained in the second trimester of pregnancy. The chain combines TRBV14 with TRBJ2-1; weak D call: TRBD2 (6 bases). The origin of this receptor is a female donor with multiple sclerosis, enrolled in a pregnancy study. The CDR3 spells CASSQQGGYSYNEQFF. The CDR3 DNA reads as TGTGCCAGCAGCCAACAGGGAGGCTACTCCTACAATGAGCAGTTCTTC.